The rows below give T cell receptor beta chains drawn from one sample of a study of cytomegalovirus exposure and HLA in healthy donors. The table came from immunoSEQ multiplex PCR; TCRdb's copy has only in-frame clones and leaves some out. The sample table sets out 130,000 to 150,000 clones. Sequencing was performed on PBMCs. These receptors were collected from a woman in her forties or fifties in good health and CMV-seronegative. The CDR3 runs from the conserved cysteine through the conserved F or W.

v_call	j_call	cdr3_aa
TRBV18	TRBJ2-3	CASSSRRQGSTDTQYF
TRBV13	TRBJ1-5	CASSLSLGQRANQPQHF
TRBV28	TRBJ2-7	CASSPAGQGYGYEQYF
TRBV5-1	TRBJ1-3	CASSLQPGDRFGNTIYF
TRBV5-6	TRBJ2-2	CASSFDIQNTGELFF
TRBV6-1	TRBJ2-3	CAISIGQGTDTQYF
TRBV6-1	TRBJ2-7	CASSVRTGNYEQYF
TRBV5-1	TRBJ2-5	CASSFKTGTRETQYF
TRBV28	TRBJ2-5	CASSFHRLTGGQETQYF
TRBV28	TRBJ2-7	CASSFGQGTPYEQYF
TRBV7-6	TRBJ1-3	CASSPQGVGNTIYF
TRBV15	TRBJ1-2	CATSRDLVVQDSNYGYTF
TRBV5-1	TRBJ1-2	CASSPRTGYLFNYGYTF
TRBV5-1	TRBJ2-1	CASSLIGGSDEQFF
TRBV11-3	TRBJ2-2	CASSIAGGFAGELFF
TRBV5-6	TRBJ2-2	CASSLDLSGELFF